The 27 T cell receptor beta chains listed next were all sequenced from one sample in a study of blood T cell repertoires in COVID-19. Clones were sequenced by immunoSEQ multiplex PCR, and TCRdb holds only the in-frame ones, with some missing. The sample lists over 130,000 clones, about 87% occurring once. Material: peripheral blood. The receptors derive from a woman older than 75 with acute or convalescent COVID-19.

The chain combines TRBV6-1 with TRBJ1-2; 9 bases match TRBD1. V was clipped by 2 bases and J by 8 bases; unmatched bases: 6. Germline V lookup: CDR1 MNHNS, CDR2 SASEGT. The CDR3 has 14 residues. CDR3 bases: TGTGCCAGCAGTGAAACAGGGGGCAGCCGCGGCTACACCTTC. It yields the protein CASSETGGSRGYTF.

The rearrangement uses TRBV6-5 and TRBJ1-6, with unresolved D. The CDR3 extends over 14 amino acids. The germline V and J ends were trimmed by 5 bases and 7 bases, with 12 bases remaining between them. From germline, CDR1 is MNHEY and CDR2 SVGAGI. The CDR3 bases are TGTGCCAGCAGTCTCCCTGGGAGGAATTCACCCCTCCACTTT. Residues: CASSLPGRNSPLHF.

The rearrangement links TRBV6-6 to TRBJ2-7, with D possibly TRBD1 on 6 matching bases. Trimming shortened V by 4 bases and J by 2 bases, and 12 bases separated the two germline ends. Germline-derived CDR1 and CDR2 are MNHNY and SVGAGI (reference sequence). The CDR3 consists of 14 residues. The CDR3: CASSFTGNTYEQYF. DNA of the CDR3: TGTGCCAGCAGTTTCACAGGGAATACCTACGAGCAGTACTTC.

The V and J genes are TRBV28 and TRBJ1-2; the D gene is possibly TRBD1 (6 bases). The V end lost 4 bases, the J end lost 3 bases, and 6 bases lay between the germline ends. The CDR3 spans 12 residues. From germline, CDR1 is MDHEN and CDR2 SYDVKM. In nucleotides, the CDR3 is TGTGCCAGCAGTTACAGGGACTATGGCTACACCTTC. Translating gives CASSYRDYGYTF.

This rearrangement joins TRBV7-2 to TRBJ1-2, with D perhaps matching TRBD1 (5 bases). The CDR3 extends over 15 amino acids. V was cut by 1 base and J by 3 bases, with 12 bases left in between. Germline loops: CDR1 SGHTA, CDR2 FQGNSA. In DNA, the CDR3 is TGTGCCAGCAGCTTAGGTCAGGGTTGGTACTATGGCTACACCTTC. Protein product: CASSLGQGWYYGYTF.

The chain uses TRBV19 and TRBJ1-4; 9 bases line up with TRBD1. Germline V gives CDR1 LNHDA, CDR2 SQIVND (reference sequence). V trimming: 5 bases; J trimming: 8 bases; junction bases outside the gene matches: 9. The CDR3 runs to 15 residues. The CDR3 DNA reads TGTGCCAGTAGTGCACATACAGGGGGCGACGAAAAACTGTTTTTT. Its protein is CASSAHTGGDEKLFF. Together with reference TRBV19 and TRBJ1-4, the CDR3 gives the full variable domain: DGGITQSPKYLFRKEGQNVTLSCEQNLNHDAMYWYRQDPGQGLRLIYYSQIVNDFQKGDIAEGYSVSREKKESFPLTVTSAQKNPTAFYLCASSAHTGGDEKLFFGSGTQLSVL.

The chain uses TRBV9 and TRBJ2-1, with a weak D call TRBD2 (5 bases). The V and J ends lost 0 bases and 5 bases respectively, with 9 bases between them. The CDR3 runs to 14 residues. The germline gives CDR1 SGDLS, CDR2 YYNGEE. The CDR3 spells CASSVGERNNEQFF. The DNA for the CDR3 is TGTGCCAGCAGCGTAGGTGAGCGGAACAATGAGCAGTTCTTC.

The rearrangement joins TRBV7-2 to TRBJ2-3; tentatively, D is TRBD2 (6 bases). The V gene's germline CDR1 is SGHTA and CDR2 FQGNSA. The CDR3 consists of 14 residues. Trimming took 3 bases from V and 0 from J, leaving 7 bases between them. The CDR3 DNA is TGTGCCAGCAGCTTCGGGGGAAGCACAGATACGCAGTATTTT. This gives the protein CASSFGGSTDTQYF.

J is TRBJ2-2 and V is TRBV5-1; 10 bases map to TRBD1. The CDR3 length is 15 residues. CDR1 is SGHRS, CDR2 YFSETQ, per germline. J was trimmed by 4 bases and V by 3 bases; bases with no gene match: 3. The CDR3 protein is CASSWGQGTTGELFF. The DNA for the CDR3 is TGCGCCAGCAGCTGGGGACAGGGGACCACCGGGGAGCTGTTTTTT.

The chain joins TRBV18 to TRBJ1-2, with 8 bases aligning to TRBD1. The CDR3 contains 17 residues. Germline V CDR1 and CDR2: KGHSH, LQKENI. Losses at the gene ends were 1 base for V and 3 bases for J; bases not matched to a gene: 10. The CDR3 DNA is TGTGCCAGCTCACCACTCGGCCCAGGGGGCACGGACTATGGCTACACCTTC. Protein product: CASSPLGPGGTDYGYTF.

The chain recombines TRBV4-1 with TRBJ1-1; D ambiguous. The CDR3 has 12 amino acids. With 2 bases removed from V and 3 bases from J, the gap between germline ends came to 4 bases. CDR1 is MGHRA and CDR2 is YSYEKL in the germline V gene. The CDR3 region is CASSQSYTEAFF. CDR3 DNA: TGCGCCAGCAGCCAATCCTACACTGAAGCTTTCTTT.

The gene calls are TRBV4-2 and TRBJ2-7; the match to TRBD2 covers 11 bases. V was pared by 0 bases and J by 4 bases, with 17 bases of the junction left unmatched. The CDR3 runs 20 residues. CDR1 and CDR2 (germline): LGHNA, YNFKEQ. CDR3 sequence reads: CASSQEPGLAAGSGYYEQYF. In DNA form, the CDR3 reads TGTGCCAGCAGCCAAGAACCGGGACTAGCGGCCGGTTCAGGGTATTACGAGCAGTACTTC.

The rearrangement links TRBV5-1 to TRBJ2-3, with TRBD1 as a possible D gene (6 bases). Germline V CDR1 and CDR2: SGHRS, YFSETQ. Trimming stripped 2 bases from V and 5 bases from J, with 9 bases between. The length of the CDR3 is 13 residues. The CDR3: CASSLQGEDTQYF. DNA for the CDR3: TGCGCCAGCAGCTTACAGGGAGAAGATACGCAGTATTTT.

The CDR3 sequence is CSASNFERGGYGYTF. CDR3 coding DNA: TGCAGTGCTAGTAACTTTGAGAGGGGAGGTTATGGCTACACCTTC. The V and J genes are TRBV20-1 and TRBJ1-2; D might be TRBD1 (5 bases). V lost 3 bases and J 5 bases, leaving 19 bases between the germline ends. The CDR3 extends over 15 amino acids. Germline CDR1 and CDR2: DFQATT and SNEGSKA (reference sequence).

This chain uses TRBV29-1 with TRBJ2-1; TRBD1 matches at 8 bases. This CDR3 contains 13 residues. Trimming removed 4 bases from V and 3 bases from J; junction bases left unmatched: 2. Germline assignment: CDR1 SQVTM and CDR2 ANQGSEA. The CDR3 protein is CSVGGTGYNEQFF. The CDR3 DNA sequence: TGCAGCGTTGGCGGGACAGGCTACAATGAGCAGTTCTTC.

The chain is built from TRBV3-1 (or the pseudogene TRBV3-2) and TRBJ1-6; unclear D gene. The CDR3 loop spans 14 amino acids. The germline V gene encodes CDR1 LGHDT and CDR2 YNNKEL (reference sequence). Trimming took 0 bases from V and 7 from J, leaving 7 bases between them. CDR3 loop: CASSQEVRNSPLHF. The DNA for the CDR3 is TGTGCCAGCAGCCAAGAGGTCCGGAATTCACCCCTCCACTTT.

This clone appeared a few times. The chain combines TRBV6-5 with TRBJ2-5; D uncertain. Trimming pared 2 bases from V and 5 bases from J, leaving 9 bases between. CDR1 MNHEY and CDR2 SVGAGI come from the germline V gene. The CDR3 is made up of 13 amino acids. CDR3 loop: CASSYTYWETQYF. Here the CDR3 DNA reads TGTGCCAGCAGTTACACCTACTGGGAGACCCAGTACTTC.

The chain carries TRBV7-3 and TRBJ2-1; 9 nucleotides align to TRBD2. Unmatched junction bases numbered 10, after V lost 6 bases and J lost 7 bases. This CDR3 is built from 15 residues. Per the germline V gene, CDR1 is SGHTA and CDR2 is FQGTGA. The CDR3 here is CASRISGGSSNEQFF. The CDR3 DNA sequence: TGTGCCAGCAGAATTAGCGGGGGCAGTTCGAATGAGCAGTTCTTC.

The CDR3 is CASSYATGQGGFF. CDR3 coding DNA: TGTGCCAGCAGTTACGCTACGGGACAAGGGGGTTTCTTT. The chain couples TRBV6-6 to TRBJ1-1; a weak D match, TRBD1 (6 bases). Deletions cut 2 bases from V and 13 bases from J, with 17 bases between. This CDR3 has 13 amino acids. Germline CDR1 and CDR2: MNHNY and SVGAGI (reference sequence).

This chain connects TRBV18 to TRBJ1-1; unclear D gene. V gave up 3 bases and J gave up 4 bases, with 12 bases separating them. CDR3 length: 14 amino acids. CDR1 and CDR2 from the germline V gene are KGHSH and LQKENI. This chain's CDR3 is CASSPLTVATEAFF. DNA for the CDR3: TGTGCCAGCTCACCTTTAACTGTTGCCACTGAAGCTTTCTTT.

The chain has TRBV2 and TRBJ1-2; D unclear. The CDR3 loop spans 12 amino acids. Germline loops: CDR1 SNHLY, CDR2 FYNNEI. V lost 0 bases, J lost 6 bases, and 5 bases lay in between. This chain's CDR3 is CASSEAFNGYTF. The CDR3 region has the DNA TGTGCCAGCAGTGAAGCGTTCAATGGCTACACCTTC.

The table lists this clone with a count of one. The CDR3 region has the DNA TGTGCCAGCAGTTCTCGGCAAGAGACCCAGTACTTC. It encodes CASSSRQETQYF. The chain joins TRBV25-1 to TRBJ2-5, with D uncertain. There are 12 residues in the CDR3. V shed 5 bases and J shed 2 bases, with 6 bases lying between them. Germline CDR1 and CDR2: MGHDK and SYGVNS.

This clone has just one count. This chain uses TRBV18 with TRBJ2-4, with D unclear. Deletions cut 4 bases from V and 5 bases from J, with 12 bases between. The CDR3 has 14 residues. Germline V gene sequence: CDR1 KGHSH, CDR2 LQKENI. CDR3 protein: CASSLTNPENIQYF. Written as DNA, the CDR3 is TGTGCCAGCTCACTAACTAATCCCGAAAACATTCAGTACTTC.

The chain is built from TRBV27 and TRBJ1-2; 11 bases fit TRBD1. The germline V gene encodes CDR1 MNHEY and CDR2 SMNVEV (reference sequence). The CDR3 has 15 amino acids. Trimming at V came to 2 bases and at J to 8 bases, leaving 7 bases not matched to a gene. DNA for the CDR3: TGTGCCAGCAGTTTAAGGGGGACAGGGGGAAGCGGCTACACCTTC. Encoded protein: CASSLRGTGGSGYTF.

The chain has TRBV5-4 and TRBJ1-2; D gene unclear. V was pared by 4 bases and J by 2 bases, with 12 bases between. Germline CDR1 is SGHNT and CDR2 is YYREEE (reference sequence). The CDR3 is 14 residues long. The CDR3 region is CASSPRTENYGYTF. CDR3 DNA: TGTGCCAGCAGCCCCCGTACAGAAAACTATGGCTACACCTTC.

The V gene is TRBV5-1, the J gene TRBJ2-5; D is possibly TRBD1 (5 bases). The CDR3 totals 14 residues. Germline CDR1 is SGHRS and CDR2 is YFSETQ. Between the trimmed V and J ends, which lost 5 bases and 4 bases, there was a span of 15 bases. The CDR3 loop reads CASRARVGIETQYF. The CDR3, as DNA: TGCGCCAGCAGGGCCAGGGTCGGAATAGAGACCCAGTACTTC.

The J gene is TRBJ2-5, the V gene TRBV6-1; 7 positions agree with TRBD2. V was clipped by 3 bases and J by 9 bases; unmatched bases: 10. This CDR3 spans 14 amino acids. The germline V gene has CDR1 MNHNS and CDR2 SASEGT. The CDR3 spells CASSEIGTNRAQYF. In DNA, the CDR3 is TGTGCCAGCAGTGAGATAGGGACTAATAGGGCCCAGTACTTC.